These 30 T cell receptor beta chains were sequenced from one sample in a study of CD8+CD57+ T cells in acquired aplastic anemia. Genomic DNA was employed as the template in profiling TCR beta VDJ and CDR3. A single record per CDR3 protein comes from TCRdb applying MiXCR to the reads. The sample has more than 200,000 distinct CDR3 sequences; about half are singletons. Whoever was chosen for sequencing had shown CD8+CD57+ cell expansion by flow cytometry. Sequenced input: sorted CD4+, CD8+, or CD8+CD57+ T cells (not recorded which) from PBMCs. These receptors were taken from a human donor with aplastic anemia.

J is TRBJ2-1 and V is TRBV6-5; D remains unclear. The CDR3 has 15 amino acids. V lost 6 bases, J lost 0 bases, and 12 bases lay in between. The germline CDR1 and CDR2 sequences are MNHEY and SVGAGI. In DNA form, the CDR3 reads TGTGCCAGCAGCCCGTCGTCATTCTCCTACAATGAGCAGTTCTTC. The encoded protein is CASSPSSFSYNEQFF.

V is TRBV2 and J is TRBJ2-5; D uncertain. V lost 4 bases and J lost 1, with 7 bases in between. CDR1 and CDR2 from the germline V gene are SNHLY and FYNNEI. The CDR3 runs to 13 residues. The CDR3 sequence: CASSVGSQETQYF. The CDR3 nucleotides are TGTGCCAGCAGTGTAGGGTCCCAAGAGACCCAGTACTTC.

Ten or more counts support this clonotype. This sequence joins TRBV20-1 and TRBJ1-1; TRBD1 is a possible D gene (6 bases). The CDR3 contains 13 residues. From germline, CDR1 is DFQATT and CDR2 SNEGSKA (reference sequence). Deletions cut 5 bases from V and 5 bases from J, with 15 bases between. Written as DNA, the CDR3 is TGCAGTGCTCTACAGGGTCGGGGTACTGAAGCTTTCTTT. Amino acids: CSALQGRGTEAFF.

The rearrangement uses TRBV19 and TRBJ2-7, with D maybe TRBD1 (5 bases). The germline gives CDR1 LNHDA, CDR2 SQIVND (reference sequence). The CDR3 covers 15 residues. V was clipped by 6 bases and J by 2 bases, with 17 bases between them. The CDR3 protein is CASRAVGQGAYEQYF. The CDR3, as DNA: TGTGCCAGTAGGGCGGTCGGGCAGGGCGCCTACGAGCAGTACTTC.

CDR3 sequence: CASSQQGAGNTIYF. The DNA of the CDR3 is TGTGCCAGTAGTCAACAGGGGGCTGGAAACACCATATATTTT. The chain couples TRBV19 to TRBJ1-3, with 8 bases aligning to TRBD1. After removal of 5 bases from V and 2 bases from J, the junction contained 2 bases not matched to a gene. The CDR3 sequence is 14 residues long. The germline V gene has CDR1 LNHDA and CDR2 SQIVND (reference sequence).

The CDR3 DNA reads TGCGCCAGCAGCCAAGCAGTGGGTGAATATGGCTACACCTTC. Translated, it gives CASSQAVGEYGYTF. V and J are TRBV4-3 and TRBJ1-2, with unresolved D. Trimming pared 1 base from V and 5 bases from J, leaving 11 bases between. The length of the CDR3 is 14 residues. Germline CDR1 is LGHNA and CDR2 is YSLEER.

The V gene is TRBV15, the J gene TRBJ2-1; 9 bases are a match to TRBD2. The V gene's germline CDR1 is LNHNV and CDR2 YYDKDF (reference sequence). Losses at the gene ends were 0 bases for V and 3 bases for J; bases not matched to a gene: 6. This CDR3 spans 17 amino acids. CDR3 in DNA: TGTGCCACCAGCAGAGATTTGGGGCGGGGGGGCTACAATGAGCAGTTCTTC. This gives the protein CATSRDLGRGGYNEQFF.

This clonotype was counted ten times or more. V usage is TRBV5-4 and J usage is TRBJ2-5; 12 bases match TRBD2. Germline CDR1 and CDR2: SGHNT and YYREEE (reference sequence). V was clipped by 6 bases and J by 5 bases; unmatched bases: 5. The CDR3 is made up of 14 amino acids. In DNA, the CDR3 is TGTGCCAGCACGCTAGCGGGGGGGAGGGAGACCCAGTACTTC. This translates into CASTLAGGRETQYF.

This rearrangement joins TRBV19 to TRBJ2-5; 9 nucleotides match TRBD1. The length of the CDR3 is 14 residues. V trimming: 9 bases; J trimming: 6 bases; junction bases outside the gene matches: 11. CDR1 and CDR2 (germline): LNHDA, SQIVND (reference sequence). The CDR3: CASSYETGGKTQYF. In DNA form, the CDR3 reads TGTGCCAGCAGTTACGAGACAGGGGGTAAGACCCAGTACTTC. The full variable domain, completed using reference TRBV19 and TRBJ2-5, is DGGITQSPKYLFRKEGQNVTLSCEQNLNHDAMYWYRQDPGQGLRLIYYSQIVNDFQKGDIAEGYSVSREKKESFPLTVTSAQKNPTAFYLCASSYETGGKTQYFGPGTRLLVL.

This clonotype occurred many times. V and J are TRBV28 and TRBJ1-3; D gene uncertain. With 5 bases removed from V and 3 bases from J, the gap between germline ends came to 11 bases. This CDR3 contains 14 residues. The V gene's germline CDR1 is MDHEN and CDR2 SYDVKM. The chain's CDR3 is CASSRERGGNTIYF. DNA for the CDR3: TGTGCCAGCAGTAGAGAGAGAGGTGGAAACACCATATATTTT.

The rearrangement joins TRBV6-7 to TRBJ2-7; 11 nucleotides line up with TRBD1. TRBV6-7 falls under the ORF class, with uncertain function. The V segment lost 0 bases and the J segment 6 bases; nucleotides outside the gene matches: 4. The CDR3 contains 15 residues. CDR3 in DNA: TGTGCCAGCAGTTACTCGGGACAGGGGGGCGTCGAGCAGTACTTC. It is translated as CASSYSGQGGVEQYF.

The chain joins TRBV7-2 to TRBJ2-7, with TRBD1 matching over 10 bases. CDR1 is SGHTA, CDR2 FQGNSA, per germline. With V trimmed by 8 bases and J by 6 bases, 10 bases remained unmatched. This CDR3 contains 14 residues. CDR3 sequence reads: CASSPTGQGPEQYF. DNA of the CDR3: TGTGCCAGCTCACCCACGGGACAGGGGCCCGAGCAGTACTTC.

This clonotype appeared once. The V call is TRBV5-1, the J call TRBJ2-1; D is ambiguous. V was pared by 2 bases and J by 6 bases, with 9 bases between. The CDR3 has 13 amino acids. Germline V gene lookup returns CDR1 SGHRS and CDR2 YFSETQ. CDR3 coding DNA: TGCGCCAGCAGCTTCGTAAGCGTCAATGAGCAGTTCTTC. Its protein product is CASSFVSVNEQFF. Full variable domain (missing parts from reference TRBV5-1 and TRBJ2-1): KAGVTQTPRYLIKTRGQQVTLSCSPISGHRSVSWYQQTPGQGLQFLFEYFSETQRNKGNFPGRFSGRQFSNSRSEMNVSTLELGDSALYLCASSFVSVNEQFFGPGTRLTVL.

A remark on this clonotype: This may stem from a read error, because a much larger clone lies one nucleotide away. Lacking the conserved final phenylalanine or tryptophan, this CDR3 likely reflects a read error. The rearrangement uses TRBV7-3 and TRBJ1-2; TRBD1 might be the D (5 bases). The V gene's germline CDR1 is SGHTA and CDR2 FQGTGA. This CDR3 spans 15 amino acids. Trimming removed 4 bases at V and 1 base at J, with 13 bases between. In DNA, the CDR3 is TGTGCCAGCAGCTCACCGGGACGGCTTAACTATGGCTACACCCTC. Translating it yields CASSSPGRLNYGYTL.

This clonotype has more than one count but fewer than ten. The chain recombines TRBV29-1 with TRBJ1-4; 9 positions agree with TRBD1. From germline, CDR1 is SQVTM and CDR2 ANQGSEA. V trimming: 4 bases; J trimming: 0 bases; junction bases outside the gene matches: 0. The CDR3 has 14 amino acids. Here the CDR3 DNA reads TGCAGCGTTGGGACAGGGGCAACTAATGAAAAACTGTTTTTT. Protein: CSVGTGATNEKLFF.

In its sample, this clonotype was seen once. The rearrangement uses TRBV7-9 and TRBJ2-2; 10 bases agree with TRBD1. V lost 5 bases and J lost 3; bases outside the gene matches: 3. The CDR3 is 15 amino acids. Germline V gene sequence: CDR1 SEHNR, CDR2 FQNEAQ (reference sequence). CDR3 region: CASSADRGDTGELFF. Here the CDR3 DNA reads TGTGCCAGCAGCGCGGACAGGGGGGACACCGGGGAGCTGTTTTTT.

The chain employs TRBV2 and TRBJ1-2; D might be TRBD1 (5 bases). CDR1 and CDR2 from the germline V gene are SNHLY and FYNNEI. The germline V and J ends were trimmed by 4 bases and 0 bases, with 12 bases remaining between them. The CDR3 is made up of 15 amino acids. In DNA form, the CDR3 reads TGTGCCAGCAGTGTGGCTCGACAGACTAACTATGGCTACACCTTC. This codes for CASSVARQTNYGYTF.

This chain connects TRBV7-9 to TRBJ2-3, with D uncertain. V was pared by 1 base and J by 4 bases, with 6 bases between. Germline CDR1 SEHNR, CDR2 FQNEAQ (reference sequence). This CDR3 comprises 13 residues. The DNA of the CDR3 is TGTGCCAGCAGCTTAGTTACCGCAGATACGCAGTATTTT. Protein product: CASSLVTADTQYF.

This clonotype came up a few times. A much more abundant neighbour one base away suggests this may be a read error. The chain couples TRBV20-1 to TRBJ2-7; no reliable D call. The CDR3 has 11 amino acids. CDR1 DFQATT and CDR2 SNEGSKA come from the germline V gene (reference sequence). V was shortened by 6 bases and J by 5 bases, with 11 bases between the two germline ends. The CDR3 sequence: CSAKDNHEQYF. Here the CDR3 DNA reads TGCAGTGCCAAAGACAACCACGAGCAGTACTTC.

This clonotype was seen many times. The CDR3 DNA reads as TGTGCCAGTGGGACAGGGGCAACATCTTCACCCCTCCACTTT. Its translation: CASGTGATSSPLHF. The V and J genes are TRBV19 and TRBJ1-6; TRBD1 matches at 10 bases. This CDR3 spans 14 amino acids. J gave up 9 bases and V 8 bases, and 7 bases lay outside the gene matches. Per the germline V gene, CDR1 is LNHDA and CDR2 is SQIVND (reference sequence).

The chain couples TRBV7-9 to TRBJ1-1; D is ambiguous. V lost 1 base and J 5 bases, leaving 14 bases between the germline ends. In germline, CDR1 is SEHNR, CDR2 FQNEAQ (reference sequence). The CDR3 extends over 15 amino acids. CDR3: CASSLVGPGRTEAFF. The DNA of the CDR3 is TGTGCCAGCAGCTTAGTTGGCCCCGGGAGGACTGAAGCTTTCTTT.

The J gene is TRBJ1-1, the V gene TRBV5-4; 9 bases line up with TRBD1. The CDR3 totals 13 residues. CDR1 is SGHNT and CDR2 is YYREEE in the germline V gene (reference sequence). J lost 6 bases, V lost 4 bases, and 4 bases had no gene match. The CDR3 coding sequence is TGTGCCAGCAGCGTTAACAGGGGGCCTGAAGCTTTCTTT. Its protein product is CASSVNRGPEAFF.

Comments on this clonotype: Just one base apart from a much larger clone, this may be a read error. This chain uses TRBV6-5 with TRBJ2-3, with a possible D match to TRBD1 (6 bases). The CDR3 is 16 residues long. Per germline, CDR1 MNHEY and CDR2 SVGAGI. This CDR3 reads CASSYYSADRRDTQCF. CDR3 DNA: TGTGCCAGCAGTTACTACTCGGCCGACAGGCGAGATACGCAGTGTTTT.

The chain uses TRBV10-3 and TRBJ2-7; D remains ambiguous. Deletions cut 3 bases from V and 0 bases from J, with 12 bases between. Germline V lookup: CDR1 ENHRY, CDR2 SYGVKD. This CDR3 has 15 amino acids. The CDR3 protein is CAISERSVSSYEQYF. DNA of the CDR3: TGTGCCATCAGTGAAAGGTCGGTTAGCTCCTACGAGCAGTACTTC.

The chain links TRBV18 to TRBJ2-7; a possible D gene is TRBD1 (5 bases). Trimming stripped 2 bases from V and 1 base from J, with 9 bases between. There are 14 residues in the CDR3. Germline-derived CDR1 and CDR2 are KGHSH and LQKENI. CDR3: CASSPSGLSYEQYF. In DNA form, the CDR3 reads TGTGCCAGCTCACCATCAGGGCTGTCCTACGAGCAGTACTTC.

Comment on this clonotype: This may stem from a read error, because a much larger clone lies one nucleotide away. This chain joins TRBV9 and TRBJ1-3; D unclear. CDR3 size: 14 residues. In germline, CDR1 is SGDLS, CDR2 YYNGEE. V shed 3 bases and J shed 8 bases, with 15 bases lying between them. CDR3 coding DNA: TGTGCCAGCAGCGACCTTTTTGGCAGAGACACCATATATTTT. Encoded protein: CASSDLFGRDTIYF.

The rearrangement joins TRBV6-1 to TRBJ1-5; perhaps TRBD1 as D (5 bases). This CDR3 region has 15 residues. Germline-derived CDR1 and CDR2 are MNHNS and SASEGT. Trimming took 6 bases from V and 0 from J, leaving 12 bases between them. In DNA, the CDR3 is TGTGCCAGCAGACCGGAGACAGCTAGCAATCAGCCCCAGCATTTT. This codes for CASRPETASNQPQHF.

The J gene is TRBJ2-7, the V gene TRBV12-3 or TRBV12-4; D unclear. V dropped 6 bases and J dropped 5 bases, with 11 bases sitting between them. This CDR3 is built from 12 residues. This CDR3 is CASSQLEDEQYF. The DNA for the CDR3 is TGTGCCAGCAGCCAGCTAGAGGACGAGCAGTACTTC.

The V gene is TRBV2, the J gene TRBJ2-7, with D hard to call. Germline V gene data show CDR1 as SNHLY and CDR2 as FYNNEI. V lost 6 bases to trimming and J lost 7 bases, with 16 bases between them. CDR3 length equals 13 residues. In nucleotides, the CDR3 is TGTGCCAGCAGCTTGAGGCCAGATCTAGAGCAGTACTTC. It codes for CASSLRPDLEQYF. Full variable domain (remainder filled in from reference TRBV2 and TRBJ2-7): EPEVTQTPSHQVTQMGQEVILRCVPISNHLYFYWYRQILGQKVEFLVSFYNNEISEKSEIFDDQFSVERPDGSNFTLKIRSTKLEDSAMYFCASSLRPDLEQYFGPGTRLTVT.

This clonotype was observed many times. V usage is TRBV7-3 and J usage is TRBJ2-3; a weak D match, TRBD2 (6 bases). The CDR3 sequence is 14 residues long. Between the trimmed V and J ends, which lost 5 bases and 1 base, there was a span of 10 bases. In germline, CDR1 is SGHTA, CDR2 FQGTGA. The CDR3 region has the DNA TGTGCCAGCAGCCCGACTAGAGGCACAGATACGCAGTATTTT. It specifies CASSPTRGTDTQYF.